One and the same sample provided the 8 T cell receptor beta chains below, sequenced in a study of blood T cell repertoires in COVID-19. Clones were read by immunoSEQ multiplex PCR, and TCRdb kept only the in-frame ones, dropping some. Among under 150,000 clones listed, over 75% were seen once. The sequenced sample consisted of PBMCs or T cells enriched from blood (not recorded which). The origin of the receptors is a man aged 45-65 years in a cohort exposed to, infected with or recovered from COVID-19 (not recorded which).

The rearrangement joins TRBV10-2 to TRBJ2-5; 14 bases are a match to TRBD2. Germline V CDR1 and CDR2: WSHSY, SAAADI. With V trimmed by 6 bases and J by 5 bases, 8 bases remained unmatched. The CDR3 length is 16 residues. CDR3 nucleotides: TGCGCCAGCAGCGCCGGACTAGCGGGGGGCTGGGAGACCCAGTACTTC. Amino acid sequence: CASSAGLAGGWETQYF.

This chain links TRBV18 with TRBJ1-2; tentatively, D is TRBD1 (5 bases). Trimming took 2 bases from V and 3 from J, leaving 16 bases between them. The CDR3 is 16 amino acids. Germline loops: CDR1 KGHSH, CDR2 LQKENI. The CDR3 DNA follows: TGTGCCAGCTCACCAAATATTAAGGGGCGAGACTATGGCTACACCTTC. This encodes CASSPNIKGRDYGYTF.

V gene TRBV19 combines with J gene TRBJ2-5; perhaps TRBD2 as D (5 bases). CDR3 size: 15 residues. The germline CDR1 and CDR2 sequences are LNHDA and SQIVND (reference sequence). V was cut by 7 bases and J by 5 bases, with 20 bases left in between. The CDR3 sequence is CASKRLGPTDETQYF. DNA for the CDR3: TGTGCCAGTAAGCGGTTGGGTCCTACCGATGAGACCCAGTACTTC. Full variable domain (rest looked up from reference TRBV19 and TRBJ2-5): DGGITQSPKYLFRKEGQNVTLSCEQNLNHDAMYWYRQDPGQGLRLIYYSQIVNDFQKGDIAEGYSVSREKKESFPLTVTSAQKNPTAFYLCASKRLGPTDETQYFGPGTRLLVL.

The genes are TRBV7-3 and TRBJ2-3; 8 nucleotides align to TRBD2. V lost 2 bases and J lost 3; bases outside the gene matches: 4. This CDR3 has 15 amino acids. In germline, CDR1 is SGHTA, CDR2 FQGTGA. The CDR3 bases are TGTGCCAGCAGCTTAGGCGGGAGGAGGACAGATACGCAGTATTTT. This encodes CASSLGGRRTDTQYF.

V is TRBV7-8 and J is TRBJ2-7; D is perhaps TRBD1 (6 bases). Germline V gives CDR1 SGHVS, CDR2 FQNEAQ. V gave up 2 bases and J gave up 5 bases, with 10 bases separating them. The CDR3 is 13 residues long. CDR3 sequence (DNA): TGTGCCAGCAGCTTATCGACAGGCCACGAGCAGTACTTC. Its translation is CASSLSTGHEQYF. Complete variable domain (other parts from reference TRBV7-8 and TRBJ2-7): GAGVSQSPRYKVAKRGQDVALRCDPISGHVSLFWYQQALGQGPEFLTYFQNEAQLDKSGLPSDRFFAERPEGSVSTLKIQRTQQEDSAVYLCASSLSTGHEQYFGPGTRLTVT.

Here the CDR3 DNA reads TGTGCCTATTCCGGGACTAGCGGACCAACGGGAGAGACCCAGTACTTC. Its translation: CAYSGTSGPTGETQYF. The chain links TRBV30 to TRBJ2-5, with 11 bases lining up with TRBD2. From germline, CDR1 is GTSNPN and CDR2 SVGIG (reference sequence). This CDR3 is 16 amino acids long. Trimming at V came to 7 bases and at J to 4 bases, leaving 14 bases not matched to a gene.

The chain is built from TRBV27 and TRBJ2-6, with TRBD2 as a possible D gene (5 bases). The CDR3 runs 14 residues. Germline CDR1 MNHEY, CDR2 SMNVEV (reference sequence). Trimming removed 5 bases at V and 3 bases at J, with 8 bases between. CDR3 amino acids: CASSPRVGANVLTF. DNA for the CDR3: TGTGCCAGCAGTCCGAGGGTTGGGGCCAACGTCCTGACTTTC.

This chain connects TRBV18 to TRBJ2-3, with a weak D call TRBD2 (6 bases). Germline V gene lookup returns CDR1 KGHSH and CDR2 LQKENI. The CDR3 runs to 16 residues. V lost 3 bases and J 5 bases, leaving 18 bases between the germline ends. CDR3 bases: TGTGCCAGCTCACCCTATTGGGGGGTGTTTGGAGATACGCAGTATTTT. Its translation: CASSPYWGVFGDTQYF.